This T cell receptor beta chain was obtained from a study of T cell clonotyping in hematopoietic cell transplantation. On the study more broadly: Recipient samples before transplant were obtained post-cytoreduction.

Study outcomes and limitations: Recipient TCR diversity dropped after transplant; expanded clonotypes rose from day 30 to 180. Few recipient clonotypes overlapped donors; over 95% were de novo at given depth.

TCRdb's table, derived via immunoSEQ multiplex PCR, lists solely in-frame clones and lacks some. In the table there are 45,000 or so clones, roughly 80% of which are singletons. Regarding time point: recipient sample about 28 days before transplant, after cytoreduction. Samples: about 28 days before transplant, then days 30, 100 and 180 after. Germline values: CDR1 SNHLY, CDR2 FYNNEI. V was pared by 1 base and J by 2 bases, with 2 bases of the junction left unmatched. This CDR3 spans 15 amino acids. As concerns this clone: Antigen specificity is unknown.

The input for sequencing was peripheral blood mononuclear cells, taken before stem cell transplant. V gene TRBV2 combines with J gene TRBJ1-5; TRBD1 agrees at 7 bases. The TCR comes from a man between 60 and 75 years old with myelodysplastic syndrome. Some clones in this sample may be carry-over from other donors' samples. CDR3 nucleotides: TGTGCCAGCAGTGAAGAGGGGGCCCGCAATCAGCCCCAGCATTTT. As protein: CASSEEGARNQPQHF.